The 12 T cell receptor beta chains listed next were all sequenced from one sample in a study of T cells after yellow fever vaccination (dated by TCRdb to about 2019). The treatment or condition label, as the study defines it: live attenuated yellow fever vaccine strain. Libraries were built with 5' RACE. The data were produced on an Illumina NovaSeq 6000. TCRdb applied fastp at Q25 and MiXCR to the public reads, then kept only in-frame beta chains. Here each entry gathers all rows of one CDR3 protein and keeps the most common genes and DNA. The sample profile shows hundreds of thousands of distinct CDR3 sequences; around 20% of them were found once. The top ten clonotypes cover roughly a sixth of the sample. Specimen: PBMCs, collected before the yellow fever booster vaccination. These receptor sequences come from a man aged 18-30 years who received the YFV17D yellow fever vaccine.

The chain carries TRBV20-1 and TRBJ1-2; D is uncertain. V gave up 5 bases and J gave up 8 bases, with 21 bases separating them. The CDR3 runs 14 residues. Germline V CDR1 and CDR2: DFQATT, SNEGSKA (reference sequence). CDR3 in DNA: TGCAGTGCTGGCTTTCGGGCCGCTTTTAGAGGCTACACCTTC. It is translated as CSAGFRAAFRGYTF.

This clonotype was recorded a few times. This chain joins TRBV27 and TRBJ2-7; D ambiguous. This CDR3 comprises 14 residues. V lost 8 bases and J lost 2, with 16 bases in between. Germline-derived CDR1 and CDR2 are MNHEY and SMNVEV (reference sequence). The CDR3 sequence is CASADLQTTYEQYF. CDR3 coding DNA: TGTGCCAGCGCCGATCTACAGACCACCTACGAGCAGTACTTC.

J is TRBJ2-3 and V is TRBV20-1; D ambiguous. The germline V and J ends were trimmed by 3 bases and 0 bases, with 10 bases remaining between them. The germline V gene has CDR1 DFQATT and CDR2 SNEGSKA (reference sequence). The CDR3 length is 14 residues. CDR3 bases: TGCAGTGCTAGCTTAGCAGCTAGCACAGATACGCAGTATTTT. This encodes CSASLAASTDTQYF.

This clonotype came up a few times. J is TRBJ2-5 and V is TRBV20-1; TRBD1 or TRBD2 may be the D gene (5 bases each). Germline V CDR1 and CDR2: DFQATT, SNEGSKA (reference sequence). The CDR3 contains 13 residues. CDR3 in amino acids: CTSGGDRVETQYF. CDR3 sequence (DNA): TGCACTAGTGGGGGAGATAGGGTGGAGACCCAGTACTTC.

This clonotype was found a few times. The chain links TRBV18 to TRBJ2-5; D is undetermined. Germline values: CDR1 KGHSH, CDR2 LQKENI. This CDR3 has 16 amino acids. Trimming pared 3 bases from V and 3 bases from J, leaving 17 bases between. CDR3 DNA sequence: TGTGCCAGCTCACCGAGCAGGTCGAAGGGCAAAGAGACCCAGTACTTC. Translation gives CASSPSRSKGKETQYF.

The genes are TRBV18 and TRBJ1-3; D call uncertain. V lost 1 base, J lost 5 bases, and 6 bases lay in between. Germline V gene lookup returns CDR1 KGHSH and CDR2 LQKENI. CDR3 length: 13 residues. The CDR3 protein is CASSPQGRNTIYF. DNA of the CDR3: TGTGCCAGCTCACCACAGGGAAGAAACACCATATATTTT.

V and J are TRBV5-6 and TRBJ2-4; TRBD2 might be the D (5 bases). The germline V gene encodes CDR1 SGHDT and CDR2 YYEEEE. The CDR3 is made up of 14 amino acids. Trimming stripped 2 bases from V and 3 bases from J, with 9 bases between. This CDR3 reads CASSFSGIKNIQYF. The CDR3 DNA follows: TGTGCCAGCAGCTTCTCCGGGATCAAAAACATTCAGTACTTC.

The rearrangement uses TRBV12-3 or TRBV12-4 and TRBJ2-5; D could derive from TRBD1 or TRBD2 (7 bases each). V was pared by 6 bases and J by 5 bases, with 16 bases between. This CDR3 region has 14 residues. CDR3 bases: TGTGCCAGCAGGCCCAGGGGGGGCTGGGAGACCCAGTACTTC. The encoded protein is CASRPRGGWETQYF.

This clonotype occurred a few times. The V gene is TRBV3-1, the J gene TRBJ1-5; TRBD1 matches 8 bases. From germline, CDR1 is LGHDT and CDR2 YNNKEL (reference sequence). Trimming took 5 bases from V and 0 from J; bases not matched to a gene: 3. The length of the CDR3 is 15 residues. The CDR3 sequence is CASSTGGYSNQPQHF. In DNA form, the CDR3 reads TGTGCCAGCAGCACAGGGGGTTATAGCAATCAGCCCCAGCATTTT.

This clonotype was detected only a few times. This chain connects TRBV9 to TRBJ2-3; D is possibly TRBD2 (7 bases). In germline, CDR1 is SGDLS, CDR2 YYNGEE. The V gene lost 3 bases and the J gene lost 4 bases, with 18 bases spanning the gap. The CDR3 runs 16 residues. CDR3 in amino acids: CASSASGGGPADTQYF. Written as DNA, the CDR3 is TGTGCCAGCAGCGCCTCTGGGGGGGGGCCCGCAGATACGCAGTATTTT.

V usage is TRBV10-3 and J usage is TRBJ2-1; 13 bases match TRBD2. The CDR3 runs to 15 residues. Germline CDR1 reads ENHRY; CDR2 reads SYGVKD. J was trimmed by 5 bases and V by 6 bases; bases with no gene match: 4. The CDR3 region has the DNA TGTGCCATCAGGGGCGGGACTAGCGGGAACAATGAGCAGTTCTTC. Amino acids: CAIRGGTSGNNEQFF.

This clonotype appeared once. The genes are TRBV7-3 and TRBJ1-5; no reliable D call. Trimming shortened V by 2 bases and J by 6 bases, and 8 bases separated the two germline ends. Germline assignment: CDR1 SGHTA and CDR2 FQGTGA. The CDR3 sequence is 13 residues long. The CDR3 DNA reads as TGTGCCAGCAGCTTACGAGCGGGTCAGCCCCAGCATTTT. Encoded protein: CASSLRAGQPQHF. The full variable domain, its missing parts supplied by reference TRBV7-3 and TRBJ1-5, is GAGVSQTPSNKVTEKGKYVELRCDPISGHTALYWYRQSLGQGPEFLIYFQGTGAADDSGLPNDRFFAVRPEGSVSTLKIQRTERGDSAVYLCASSLRAGQPQHFGDGTRLSIL.